The rows below give T cell receptor delta chains drawn from one sample of a study of Vδ1+ human thymocytes. TCRdb called clones anew from the multiplex PCR reads with CATT. This sample has some 73,000 delta-chain clones, with around 34% found just once. Sample: Vdelta1+ gamma-delta thymocytes from the thymus. The receptors derive from a boy in the first two years of life who had congenital heart surgery. The CDR3 runs from the conserved cysteine through the conserved F or W. The D gene is left open where the match is weak. The size entry is marked missing in some rows and otherwise reads once, few, many or a size class.

j_gene,v_gene,d_gene,abundance,CDR3aa,CDR3nt
TRDJ1,TRDV1,TRDD3,NA,CALGEPTEFLLGDTRSTDKLIF,TGTGCTCTTGGGGAACCGACCGAATTCCTACTGGGGGATACGCGATCCACCGATAAACTCATCTTT
TRDJ1,TRDV1,NA,NA,CALGEPHSYGGLGGLYTDKLIF,TGTGCTCTTGGGGAACCGCATTCCTACGGGGGACTGGGGGGCCTGTACACCGATAAACTCATCTTT
TRDJ2,TRDV3,NA,few,CAFTPHPVGLTAQLFF,TGTGCCTTTACACCTCACCCTGTGGGGTTGACAGCACAACTCTTCTTT
TRDJ1,TRDV1,TRDD3,few,CALGEFFLYWGRGKLIF,TGTGCTCTTGGGGAATTCTTCCTTTACTGGGGGAGAGGTAAACTCATCTTT
TRDJ1,TRDV1,NA,few,CALGELFHVGIRGYTDKLIF,TGTGCTCTTGGGGAACTTTTCCACGTCGGAATCCGGGGATACACCGATAAACTCATCTTT
TRDJ1,TRDV1,TRDD3,NA,CALGEYYGTGGMYTDKLIF,TGTGCTCTTGGGGAATACTACGGGACTGGGGGGATGTACACCGATAAACTCATCTTT
TRDJ1,TRDV1,NA,NA,CALGERRRDGKLIF,TGTGCTCTTGGGGAACGGAGAAGGGATGGTAAACTCATCTTT
TRDJ1,TRDV2,NA,few,CACTLRTDKLIF,TGTGCCTGTACCCTCCGTACCGATAAACTCATCTTT
TRDJ3,TRDV2,TRDD3,NA,CACLADGMSGGSYSWDTRQMFF,TGTGCCTGCCTTGCGGATGGGATGTCTGGGGGATCCTACTCCTGGGACACCCGACAGATGTTTTTC
TRDJ2,TRDV1,TRDD3,NA,CALALFRVLGDMETAQLFF,TGTGCTCTCGCCCTCTTTCGGGTACTGGGGGATATGGAGACAGCACAACTCTTCTTT
TRDJ1,TRDV1,NA,NA,CALGEPGLTRDRPHKLIF,TGTGCTCTTGGGGAGCCGGGCCTGACACGTGATCGTCCCCATAAACTCATCTTT
TRDJ1,TRDV1,TRDD3,NA,CALGEPPRRGDTRENTDKLIF,TGTGCTCTTGGGGAACCCCCACGCCGGGGGGATACGCGAGAGAACACCGATAAACTCATCTTT
TRDJ1,TRDV1,TRDD3,NA,CALGVASRPRPGGYASDKLIF,TGTGCTCTTGGGGTTGCTTCCCGCCCCCGTCCTGGGGGATACGCTTCCGATAAACTCATCTTT
TRDJ1,TRDV1,TRDD2,few,CALGGSSLPKFGCDPNTDKLIF,TGTGCTCTTGGGGGCTCGTCCCTTCCTAAGTTCGGATGTGATCCTAACACCGATAAACTCATCTTT
TRDJ1,TRDV1,TRDD3,NA,CALGDSPLWGILADKLIF,TGTGCTCTTGGGGATTCCCCTTTGTGGGGGATACTGGCAGATAAACTCATCTTT
TRDJ1,TRDV1,TRDD2,NA,CALGEYSYSRISDCYTDKLIF,TGTGCTCTTGGGGAATATTCCTACTCTAGGATAAGCGATTGTTACACCGATAAACTCATCTTT
TRDJ1,TRDV2,NA,NA,CACDGVLGIKADKLIF,TGTGCCTGTGACGGGGTACTGGGTATCAAAGCCGATAAACTCATCTTT
TRDJ3,TRDV2,TRDD3,NA,CATWGIRLSSWDTRQMFF,TGTGCCACCTGGGGGATACGTTTAAGCTCCTGGGACACCCGACAGATGTTTTTC
TRDJ1,TRDV1,NA,few,CALGENSSCTGYVGLGYTDKLIF,TGTGCTCTTGGGGAAAACTCTTCCTGCACGGGCTACGTGGGACTGGGCTACACCGATAAACTCATCTTT
TRDJ1,TRDV1,NA,NA,CALGERSSYGFTGACTDKLIF,TGTGCTCTTGGGGAAAGGTCTTCCTACGGCTTTACTGGGGCATGCACCGATAAACTCATCTTT
TRDJ1,TRDV1,NA,NA,CALGENRATSLRDTDKLIF,TGTGCTCTTGGGGAGAACCGGGCTACGTCCCTTCGGGACACCGATAAACTCATCTTT
TRDJ1,TRDV2,TRDD3,few,CACDTGGTQYVHADKLIF,TGTGCCTGTGACACTGGGGGAACTCAATATGTACACGCCGATAAACTCATCTTT
TRDJ1,TRDV1,TRDD3,NA,CALNTLGGDTKLIF,TGTGCTCTTAATACTCTAGGAGGGGATACGAAACTCATCTTT
TRDJ1,TRDV1,TRDD3,few,CALGEHYDTRYWGSPDKLIF,TGTGCTCTTGGGGAACACTACGACACGAGGTACTGGGGGTCCCCCGATAAACTCATCTTT
TRDJ1,TRDV1,TRDD3,NA,CALGFPVSRGIPDDKLIF,TGTGCTCTTGGGTTTCCTGTTTCCCGGGGGATACCCGACGATAAACTCATCTTT
TRDJ1,TRDV1,NA,few,CALGEPFLPESFLLGDASNTDKLIF,TGTGCTCTTGGGGAACCTTTCCTTCCTGAGTCCTTCCTACTGGGGGACGCGTCGAACACCGATAAACTCATCTTT
TRDJ1,TRDV1,NA,NA,CALGELKYTDKLIF,TGTGCTCTTGGGGAACTCAAGTACACCGATAAACTCATCTTT
TRDJ1,TRDV1,NA,NA,CALGDQRTDKLIF,TGTGCTCTTGGGGACCAGAGAACCGATAAACTCATCTTT
TRDJ1,TRDV1,NA,few,CALGERLLRAGDACTDKLIF,TGTGCTCTTGGGGAACGCCTTCTCCGGGCCGGGGACGCGTGCACCGATAAACTCATCTTT
TRDJ1,TRDV1,TRDD3,NA,CALALDLDWGATPRKRTDKLIF,TGTGCTCTTGCCCTAGACCTGGACTGGGGGGCTACGCCAAGAAAGAGGACCGATAAACTCATCTTT
TRDJ1,TRDV1,NA,NA,CALGEPFGDDCANGTEGKLIF,TGTGCTCTTGGGGAACCCTTTGGTGACGATTGTGCAAATGGGACTGAGGGTAAACTCATCTTT
TRDJ1,TRDV1,NA,NA,CALGELWDPSPPAYTDKLIF,TGTGCTCTTGGGGAACTATGGGATCCGTCACCCCCCGCTTACACCGATAAACTCATCTTT
TRDJ1,TRDV1,TRDD3,NA,CALGELRGGYAVQYTDKLIF,TGTGCTCTTGGGGAACTGAGGGGTGGATACGCGGTTCAGTACACCGATAAACTCATCTTT
TRDJ1,TRDV1,TRDD3,NA,CALGELWGTYTDKLIF,TGTGCTCTTGGGGAACTCTGGGGGACGTACACCGATAAACTCATCTTT
TRDJ1,TRDV1,TRDD3,NA,CALGELGTFLRTGGYPRYDTDKLIF,TGTGCTCTTGGGGAACTGGGAACCTTCCTACGTACTGGGGGATATCCCAGGTACGATACCGATAAACTCATCTTT
TRDJ1,TRDV1,TRDD3,NA,CALGEEWGDTDDKLIF,TGTGCTCTTGGGGAAGAGTGGGGGGATACTGACGATAAACTCATCTTT
TRDJ1,TRDV1,TRDD3,few,CALGDPSPTGIPSGADKLIF,TGTGCTCTTGGGGATCCCAGCCCCACGGGGATACCTTCAGGGGCCGATAAACTCATCTTT
TRDJ1,TRDV2,TRDD3,NA,CACDPVLGDTYTDKLIF,TGTGCCTGTGACCCTGTACTGGGGGATACGTACACCGATAAACTCATCTTT
TRDJ1,TRDV1,NA,NA,CALGELKPPTEYKLIF,TGTGCTCTTGGGGAACTAAAGCCCCCCACGGAATATAAACTCATCTTT
TRDJ1,TRDV1,TRDD3,NA,CALGSHYPGGSSYTDKLIF,TGTGCTCTTGGGAGCCACTACCCTGGGGGATCCTCGTACACCGATAAACTCATCTTT
TRDJ1,TRDV1,NA,NA,CALGEGPGHHLGLIF,TGTGCTCTTGGGGAAGGACCGGGCCATCACCTCGGACTCATCTTT
TRDJ1,TRDV2,NA,few,CACDTEGGNNDKLIF,TGTGCCTGTGACACCGAGGGGGGCAACAACGATAAACTCATCTTT
TRDJ1,TRDV1,NA,few,CALGGPRIRGYFAELIF,TGTGCTCTTGGGGGCCCCCGAATTCGGGGTTATTTCGCCGAACTCATCTTT
TRDJ1,TRDV1,TRDD3,few,CALGGPKLWGIRDKLIF,TGTGCTCTTGGAGGGCCGAAACTCTGGGGGATACGGGATAAACTCATCTTT
TRDJ1,TRDV1,TRDD3,NA,CALGISPTPGDFTDKLIF,TGTGCTCTTGGGATTTCCCCCACACCGGGGGATTTTACCGATAAACTCATCTTT
TRDJ1,TRDV2,TRDD3,NA,CACDTLTLLGDTHTDKLIF,TGTGCCTGTGACACCCTAACGTTACTGGGGGATACCCACACCGATAAACTCATCTTT
TRDJ1,TRDV1,NA,few,CALREQPDKLIF,TGTGCTCTTAGGGAACAACCCGATAAACTCATCTTT
TRDJ1,TRDV1,TRDD3,NA,CALGEVASPPYWGRPYTDKLIF,TGTGCTCTTGGGGAAGTCGCCTCCCCACCTTACTGGGGGAGACCTTACACCGATAAACTCATCTTT
TRDJ1,TRDV1,TRDD3,NA,CALRVATGGYADKLIF,TGTGCTCTTCGAGTCGCAACTGGGGGATACGCCGATAAACTCATCTTT
TRDJ1,TRDV1,NA,NA,CALGEVAVGGVWSHCKLIF,TGTGCTCTTGGGGAAGTAGCGGTCGGAGGGGTCTGGAGCCACTGTAAACTCATCTTT
TRDJ1,TRDV1,NA,NA,CALGGPPERLYTDKLIF,TGTGCTCTTGGGGGACCCCCCGAACGACTGTACACCGATAAACTCATCTTT
TRDJ1,TRDV1,TRDD3,NA,CALGELRLPTVRLPPGGYILYTDKLIF,TGTGCTCTTGGGGAACTACGCCTTCCTACCGTCCGCCTTCCTCCTGGGGGATACATCCTGTACACCGATAAACTCATCTTT